Given below is one T cell receptor beta chain in context. The antigen remains unidentified. One end of the junction fails to match germline, which may point to a read error. TCRdb re-called the reads through MiXCR, storing one row per CDR3 protein. The sample yields about 830,000 distinct CDR3 sequences, less than 35% seen once. These data belong to a study of T cell repertoires in cytomegalovirus infection. The CDR3 covers 15 residues. Germline V gene data show CDR1 as KGHDR and CDR2 as SFDVKD. Study conclusions and caveats: People with CMV and the relevant HLA were identified by cumulative public TCR beta family frequency. HLA-C-restricted TCR beta clonotypes specific for CMV led the ex vivo response.

The sample was cultured CD8+ T cells from PBMCs, taken from culture after CMV antigen stimulation. The chain joins TRBV24-1 to TRBJ1-1; D not resolved. The receptor was isolated from a human donor in good health (CMV status not recorded). Some clones in this sample may be carry-over from other donors' samples. This CDR3 reads CAISDSEGCVTEAFF. CDR3 DNA sequence: TGTGCCATCAGTGATTCGGAAGGGTGCGTCACTGAAGCTTTCTTT.